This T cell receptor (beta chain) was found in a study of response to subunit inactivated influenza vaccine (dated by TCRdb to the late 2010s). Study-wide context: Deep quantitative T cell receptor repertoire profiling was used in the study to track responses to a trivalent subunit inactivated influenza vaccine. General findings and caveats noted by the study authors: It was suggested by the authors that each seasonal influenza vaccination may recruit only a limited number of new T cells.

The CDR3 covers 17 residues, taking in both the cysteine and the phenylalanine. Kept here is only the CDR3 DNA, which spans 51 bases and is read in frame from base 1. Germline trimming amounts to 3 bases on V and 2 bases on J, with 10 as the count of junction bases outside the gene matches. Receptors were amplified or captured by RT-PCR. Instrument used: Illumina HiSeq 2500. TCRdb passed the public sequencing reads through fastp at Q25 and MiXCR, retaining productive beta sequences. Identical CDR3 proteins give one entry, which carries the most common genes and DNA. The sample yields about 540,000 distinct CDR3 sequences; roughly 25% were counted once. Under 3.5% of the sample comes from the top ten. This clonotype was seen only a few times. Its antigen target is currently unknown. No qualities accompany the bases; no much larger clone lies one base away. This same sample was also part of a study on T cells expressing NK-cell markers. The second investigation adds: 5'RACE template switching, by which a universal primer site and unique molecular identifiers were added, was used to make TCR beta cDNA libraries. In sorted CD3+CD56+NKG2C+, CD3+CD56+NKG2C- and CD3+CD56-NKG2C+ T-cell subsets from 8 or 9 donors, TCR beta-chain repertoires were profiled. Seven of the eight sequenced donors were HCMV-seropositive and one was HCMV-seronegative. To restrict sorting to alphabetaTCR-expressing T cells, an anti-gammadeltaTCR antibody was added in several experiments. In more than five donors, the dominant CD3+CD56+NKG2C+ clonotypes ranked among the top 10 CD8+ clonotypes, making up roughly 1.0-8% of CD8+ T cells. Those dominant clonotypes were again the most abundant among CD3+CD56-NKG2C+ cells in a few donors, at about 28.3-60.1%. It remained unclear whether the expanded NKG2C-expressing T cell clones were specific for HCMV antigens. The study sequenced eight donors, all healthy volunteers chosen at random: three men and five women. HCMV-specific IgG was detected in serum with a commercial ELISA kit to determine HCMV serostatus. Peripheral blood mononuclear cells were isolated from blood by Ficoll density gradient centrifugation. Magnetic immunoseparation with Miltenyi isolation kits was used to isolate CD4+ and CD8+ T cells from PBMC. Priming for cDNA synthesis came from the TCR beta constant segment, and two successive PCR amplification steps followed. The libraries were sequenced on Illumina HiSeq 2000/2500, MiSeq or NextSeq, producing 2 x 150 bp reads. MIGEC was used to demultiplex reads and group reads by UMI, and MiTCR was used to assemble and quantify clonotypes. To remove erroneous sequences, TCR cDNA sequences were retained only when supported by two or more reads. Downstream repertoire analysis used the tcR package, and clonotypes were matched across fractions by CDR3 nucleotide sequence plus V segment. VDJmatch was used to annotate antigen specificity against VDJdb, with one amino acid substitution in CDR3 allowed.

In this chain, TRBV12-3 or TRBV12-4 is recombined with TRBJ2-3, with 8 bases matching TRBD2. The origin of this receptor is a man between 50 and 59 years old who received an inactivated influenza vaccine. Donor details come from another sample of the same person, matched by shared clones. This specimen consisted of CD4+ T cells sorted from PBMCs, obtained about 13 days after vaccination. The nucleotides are TGTGCCAGCAGTTTCCCCCTCACTAGCGGTCTCACAGATACGCAGTATTTT. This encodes CASSFPLTSGLTDTQYF.